The clone carrying this T cell receptor (beta chain) was seen once. No antigen is known for it. This CDR3 region has 15 residues. These data belong to a study of cytomegalovirus exposure and HLA in healthy donors. Study background: A subsequent analysis reported that the roughly 130 validation repertoires were produced on the same platform that had also been used for the roughly 670 first-cohort repertoires.

General study results and limits: It was reported that the classifier diagnosed cytomegalovirus status with high specificity and sensitivity in both the original and validation cohorts. The dataset shows that most TCR sequences were rare, while some public TCRs occurred in many donors. Specificity for CMV antigens was confirmed in vitro for a few of the CMV-associated chains.

TCRdb's copy holds only in-frame clones and misses some; the assay was immunoSEQ multiplex PCR. The table lists around 62,000 clones, more than 85% of them singletons. Sequenced input: PBMCs. The receptor was isolated from a woman aged 18-29 years in good health and CMV-seronegative. V is TRBV21-1 and J is TRBJ1-4. TRBV21-1 is recorded as a pseudogene. CDR3: CASRPPGGPNEKLFF. In DNA form, the CDR3 reads TGTGCCAGCAGACCCCCGGGGGGACCTAATGAAAAACTGTTTTTT.